A single TCR beta chain is shown here with its context. Its antigen is unknown. The repertoire was sequenced with immunoSEQ multiplex PCR; TCRdb's copy has only in-frame clones and lacks some. The sample shows about 420,000 clones, roughly 90% of them seen only once. The data originate from a study of Ad26.COV2.S vaccination and SARS-CoV-2 variants. Background on the study: Donor was assigned to the Ad26.COV2.S arm of trial COV1001.

Study observations and caveats: Vaccine recipients had higher spike-specific TCR breadth than placebo recipients.

Treatment defined: about 20 received Ad26.COV2.S at low or high dose, single or two shots; five or six received placebo; per-sample allocation not given. Day 63 following the first vaccine or placebo injection was when the samples were taken. The CDR3 covers 14 residues. Per germline, CDR1 SNHLY and CDR2 FYNNEI. V lost 6 bases and J 7 bases, leaving 18 bases between the germline ends. This chain links TRBV2 with TRBJ1-2; no firm D call. The clonotype was recovered from a person between 18 and 60 years old who received the Ad26.COV2.S COVID-19 vaccine or a placebo. The specimen was peripheral blood, collected in a trial of Ad26.COV2.S vaccine versus placebo. The CDR3 sequence: CASRENAGVGGYTF. The CDR3 DNA sequence: TGTGCCAGCAGAGAAAATGCGGGAGTGGGTGGCTACACCTTC.